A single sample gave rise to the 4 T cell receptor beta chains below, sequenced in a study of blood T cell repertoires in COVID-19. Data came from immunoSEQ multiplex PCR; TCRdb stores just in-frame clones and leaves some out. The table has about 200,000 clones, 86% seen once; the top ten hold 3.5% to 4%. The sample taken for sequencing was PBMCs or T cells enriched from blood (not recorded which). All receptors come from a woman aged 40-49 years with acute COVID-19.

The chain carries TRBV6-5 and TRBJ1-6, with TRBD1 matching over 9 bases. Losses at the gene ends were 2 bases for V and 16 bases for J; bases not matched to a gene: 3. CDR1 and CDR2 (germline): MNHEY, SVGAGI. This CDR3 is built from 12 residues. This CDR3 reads CASSYRTGALHF. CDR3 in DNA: TGTGCCAGCAGTTACCGGACAGGGGCACTCCACTTT.

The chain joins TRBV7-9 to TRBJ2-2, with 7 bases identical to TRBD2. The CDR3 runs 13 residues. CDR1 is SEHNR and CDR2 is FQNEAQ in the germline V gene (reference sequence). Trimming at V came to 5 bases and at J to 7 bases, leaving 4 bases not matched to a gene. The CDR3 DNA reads TGTGCCAGCAGCGCCAGCGGGAACGGGGAGCTGTTTTTT. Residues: CASSASGNGELFF. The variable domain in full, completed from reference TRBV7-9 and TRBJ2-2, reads DTGVSQNPRHKITKRGQNVTFRCDPISEHNRLYWYRQTLGQGPEFLTYFQNEAQLEKSRLLSDRFSAERPKGSFSTLEIQRTEQGDSAMYLCASSASGNGELFFGEGSRLTVL.

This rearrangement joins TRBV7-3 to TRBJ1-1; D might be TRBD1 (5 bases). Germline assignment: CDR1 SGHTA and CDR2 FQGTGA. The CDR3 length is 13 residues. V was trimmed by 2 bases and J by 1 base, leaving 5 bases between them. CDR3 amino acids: CASSLQGNTEAFF. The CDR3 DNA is TGTGCCAGCAGCTTACAGGGGAACACTGAAGCTTTCTTT.

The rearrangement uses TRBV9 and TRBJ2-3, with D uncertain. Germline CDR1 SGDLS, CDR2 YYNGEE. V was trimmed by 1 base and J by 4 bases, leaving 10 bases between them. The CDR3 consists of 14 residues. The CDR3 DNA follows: TGTGCCAGCAGCGTAAGTCCAGTTTCAGATACGCAGTATTTT. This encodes CASSVSPVSDTQYF.